These 7 T cell receptor beta chains share one sample of origin, sequenced in a study of cytomegalovirus exposure and HLA in healthy donors. This PCR relied on a set of 60 Vbeta primers and 13 Jbeta primers. Clones were read by immunoSEQ multiplex PCR, and TCRdb kept only the in-frame ones, dropping some. The sample contains around 160,000 clones, over 65% of which appear only once. Sequenced input: PBMCs. These TCRs come from a man aged 40-49 years in good health and CMV-seropositive.

The rearrangement uses TRBV10-3 and TRBJ2-1, with 9 bases identical to TRBD1. Germline V CDR1 and CDR2: ENHRY, SYGVKD. CDR3 length equals 14 residues. The trim removed 5 bases at V and 7 bases at J, leaving 6 bases unmatched. CDR3 DNA sequence: TGTGCCATCAGTCCGGGACAGGGTAGAAATGAGCAGTTCTTC. Protein: CAISPGQGRNEQFF.

This chain's CDR3 is CASSRANSGNTIYF. DNA for the CDR3: TGTGCCAGCTCACGAGCCAACTCTGGAAACACCATATATTTT. The chain has TRBV18 and TRBJ1-3, with D unresolved. The CDR3 totals 14 residues. V lost 4 bases, J lost 0 bases, and 7 bases lay in between. From germline, CDR1 is KGHSH and CDR2 LQKENI.

J is TRBJ2-7 and V is TRBV18, with 9 bases aligning to TRBD2. The CDR3 has 15 amino acids. Germline values: CDR1 KGHSH, CDR2 LQKENI. The V gene end was trimmed by 2 bases and the J gene end by 4 bases; junction bases not matched to a gene: 6. The CDR3 region is CASSPNSGSDYEQYF. As DNA, the CDR3 is TGTGCCAGCTCACCAAATAGCGGGAGCGATTACGAGCAGTACTTC.

The rearrangement links TRBV29-1 to TRBJ1-1; no clear D gene. The CDR3 sequence is 12 residues long. From germline, CDR1 is SQVTM and CDR2 ANQGSEA. V was shortened by 7 bases and J by 4 bases, with 13 bases between the two germline ends. The CDR3 loop is CSGGVMGTEAFF. The CDR3 bases are TGCAGCGGCGGGGTGATGGGCACTGAAGCTTTCTTT.

The V gene is TRBV5-1, the J gene TRBJ2-2; D is perhaps TRBD1 (5 bases). Germline assignment: CDR1 SGHRS and CDR2 YFSETQ. V lost 4 bases and J 6 bases, leaving 10 bases between the germline ends. The CDR3 spans 13 residues. The CDR3: CASSVQGPGELFF. CDR3 in DNA: TGCGCCAGCAGCGTCCAGGGCCCCGGGGAGCTGTTTTTT.

In its sample, this clone was seen once. CDR3: CASSFRDSYNEQFF. DNA of the CDR3: TGTGCCAGCAGCTTTCGGGACAGCTACAATGAGCAGTTCTTC. This chain joins TRBV5-4 and TRBJ2-1; 7 bases are a match to TRBD1. J gave up 3 bases and V 2 bases, and 2 bases lay outside the gene matches. The CDR3 covers 14 residues. CDR1 is SGHNT and CDR2 is YYREEE in the germline V gene (reference sequence). The full variable domain, rest sourced from reference TRBV5-4 and TRBJ2-1, is ETGVTQSPTHLIKTRGQQVTLRCSSQSGHNTVSWYQQALGQGPQFIFQYYREEENGRGNFPPRFSGLQFPNYSSELNVNALELDDSALYLCASSFRDSYNEQFFGPGTRLTVL.

Here the CDR3 reads CASSLLAGRTGELFF. The DNA for the CDR3 is TGTGCCAGCAGCTTACTAGCGGGACGCACCGGGGAGCTGTTTTTT. The chain is built from TRBV11-2 and TRBJ2-2, with 9 bases aligning to TRBD2. The germline V gene has CDR1 SGHAT and CDR2 FQNNGV. V lost 2 bases and J lost 4; bases outside the gene matches: 2. This CDR3 spans 15 amino acids.